This T cell receptor beta chain was obtained from a study of T cell responses to AZD1222 COVID-19 vaccine. Study-level points and caveats: At 160-218 and 743-854, vaccine-associated CD4 TCRs were dominant, and they spanned spike.

V was trimmed by 5 bases and J by 1 base, leaving 14 bases between them. The CDR3 totals 16 residues. CDR1 and CDR2 (germline): KGHSH, LQKENI. Repertoires were generated with immunoSEQ multiplex PCR, while TCRdb's copy carries only in-frame clones and drops some. The profile shows 54,000 or so clones, over 70% of them singletons. This clone was counted once. Its antigen is still unknown. The sequence was obtained from an adult who received the AZD1222 COVID-19 vaccine. The chain uses TRBV18 and TRBJ2-2, with D unresolved. The specimen comprised peripheral blood, sampled 28 days after the second AZD1222 dose. The CDR3 here is CASSSTGLGNTGELFF. CDR3 DNA: TGTGCCAGCTCATCAACTGGGCTAGGGAACACCGGGGAGCTGTTTTTT.